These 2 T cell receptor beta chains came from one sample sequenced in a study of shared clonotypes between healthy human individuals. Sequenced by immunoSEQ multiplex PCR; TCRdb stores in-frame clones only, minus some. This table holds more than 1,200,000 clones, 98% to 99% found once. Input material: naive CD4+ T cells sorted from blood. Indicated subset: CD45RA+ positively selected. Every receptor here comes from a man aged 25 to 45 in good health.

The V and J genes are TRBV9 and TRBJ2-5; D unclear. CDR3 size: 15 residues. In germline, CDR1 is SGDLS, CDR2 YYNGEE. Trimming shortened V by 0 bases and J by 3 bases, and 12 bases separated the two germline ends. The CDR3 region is CASSVDTFGEETQYF. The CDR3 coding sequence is TGTGCCAGCAGCGTAGATACGTTTGGGGAAGAGACCCAGTACTTC.

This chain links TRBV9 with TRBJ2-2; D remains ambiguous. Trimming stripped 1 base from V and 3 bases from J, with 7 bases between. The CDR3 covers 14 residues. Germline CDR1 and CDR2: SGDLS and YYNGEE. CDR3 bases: TGTGCCAGCAGCGTACTAGAGGACACCGGGGAGCTGTTTTTT. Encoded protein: CASSVLEDTGELFF.